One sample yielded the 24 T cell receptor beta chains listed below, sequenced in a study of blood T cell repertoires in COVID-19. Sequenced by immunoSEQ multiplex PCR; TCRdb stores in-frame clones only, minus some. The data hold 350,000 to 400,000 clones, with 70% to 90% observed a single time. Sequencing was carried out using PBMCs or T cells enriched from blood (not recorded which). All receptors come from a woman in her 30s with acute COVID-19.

In DNA, the CDR3 is TGTGCCAGCAGCCACGGGGGGGGAAACACGCAGTATTTT. It encodes CASSHGGGNTQYF. V is TRBV11-3 and J is TRBJ2-3; TRBD2 matches 8 bases. Germline values: CDR1 SGHNT, CDR2 YENEEA. This CDR3 has 13 residues. V lost 5 bases, J lost 9 bases, and 7 bases stayed unmatched.

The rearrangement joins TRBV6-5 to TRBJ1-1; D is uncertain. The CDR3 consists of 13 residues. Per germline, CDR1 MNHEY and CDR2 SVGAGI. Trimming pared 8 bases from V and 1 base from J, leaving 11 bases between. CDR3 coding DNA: TGTGCCAGCCGGGAGGCTGGGAACACTGAAGCTTTCTTT. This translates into CASREAGNTEAFF.

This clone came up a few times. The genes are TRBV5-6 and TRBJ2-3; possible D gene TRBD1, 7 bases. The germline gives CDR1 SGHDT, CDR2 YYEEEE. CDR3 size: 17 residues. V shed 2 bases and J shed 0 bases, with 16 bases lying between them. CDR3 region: CASSLLGGQPSTDTQYF. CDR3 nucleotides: TGTGCCAGCAGCTTATTGGGGGGACAGCCTAGCACAGATACGCAGTATTTT.

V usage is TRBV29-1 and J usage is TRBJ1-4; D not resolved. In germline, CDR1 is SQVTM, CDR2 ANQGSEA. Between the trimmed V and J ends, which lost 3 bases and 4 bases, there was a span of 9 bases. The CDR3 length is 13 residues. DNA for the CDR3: TGCAGCGTTGAGTTCCCCCTTAATGAAAAACTGTTTTTT. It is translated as CSVEFPLNEKLFF.

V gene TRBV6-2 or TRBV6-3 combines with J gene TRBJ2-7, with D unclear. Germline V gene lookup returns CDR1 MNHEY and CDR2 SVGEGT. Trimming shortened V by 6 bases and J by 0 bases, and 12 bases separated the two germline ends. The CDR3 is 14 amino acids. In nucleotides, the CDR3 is TGTGCCAGCAGCCGATCTGACACCTCCTACGAGCAGTACTTC. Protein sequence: CASSRSDTSYEQYF.

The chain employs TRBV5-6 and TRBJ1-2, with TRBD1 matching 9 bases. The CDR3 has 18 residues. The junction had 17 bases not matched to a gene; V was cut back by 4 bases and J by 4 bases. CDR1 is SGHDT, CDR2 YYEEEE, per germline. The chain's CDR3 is CASSQRRDRATSGYGYTF. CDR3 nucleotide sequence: TGTGCCAGCAGCCAAAGACGGGACAGGGCAACCTCTGGCTATGGCTACACCTTC.

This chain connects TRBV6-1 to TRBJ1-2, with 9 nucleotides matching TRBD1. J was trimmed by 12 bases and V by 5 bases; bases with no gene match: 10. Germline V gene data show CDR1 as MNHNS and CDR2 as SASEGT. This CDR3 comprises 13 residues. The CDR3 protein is CASSSIGTGLNTF. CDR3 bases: TGTGCCAGCAGTTCCATAGGGACAGGGTTAAACACCTTC.

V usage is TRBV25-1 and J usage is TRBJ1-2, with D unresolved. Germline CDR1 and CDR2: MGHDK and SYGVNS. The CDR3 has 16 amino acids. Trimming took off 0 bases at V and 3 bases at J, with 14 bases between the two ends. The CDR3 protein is CASSEYTREGHYGYTF. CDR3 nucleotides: TGTGCCAGCAGTGAATATACGAGGGAGGGTCACTATGGCTACACCTTC.

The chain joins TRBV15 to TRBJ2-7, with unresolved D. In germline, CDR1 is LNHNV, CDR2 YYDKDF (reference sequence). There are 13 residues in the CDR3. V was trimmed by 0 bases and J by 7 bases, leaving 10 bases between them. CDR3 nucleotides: TGTGCCACCAGCAGAGATTCCCGTCTGGAGCAGTACTTC. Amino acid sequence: CATSRDSRLEQYF.

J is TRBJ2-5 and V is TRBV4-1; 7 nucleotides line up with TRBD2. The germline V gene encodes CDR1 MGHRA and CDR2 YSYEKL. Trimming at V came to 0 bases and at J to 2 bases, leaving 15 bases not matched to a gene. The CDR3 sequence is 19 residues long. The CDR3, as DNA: TGCGCCAGCAGCCAAGATCTGGGGGGGAGCGGGCCTAAGCAAGAGACCCAGTACTTC. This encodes CASSQDLGGSGPKQETQYF.

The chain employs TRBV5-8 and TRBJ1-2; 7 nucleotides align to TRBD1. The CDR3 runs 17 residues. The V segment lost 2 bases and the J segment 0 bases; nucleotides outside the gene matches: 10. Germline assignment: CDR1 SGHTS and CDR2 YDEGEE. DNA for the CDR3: TGTGCCAGCAGCTTCGGACAGGAGGGGTTAGCTAACTATGGCTACACCTTC. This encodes CASSFGQEGLANYGYTF.

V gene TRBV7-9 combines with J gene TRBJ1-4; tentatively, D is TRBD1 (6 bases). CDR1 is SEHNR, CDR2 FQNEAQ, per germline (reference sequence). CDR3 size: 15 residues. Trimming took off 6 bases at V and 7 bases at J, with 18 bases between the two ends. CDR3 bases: TGTGCCAGCAGACAATTCCCGGGACACGGTGAAAAACTGTTTTTT. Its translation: CASRQFPGHGEKLFF.

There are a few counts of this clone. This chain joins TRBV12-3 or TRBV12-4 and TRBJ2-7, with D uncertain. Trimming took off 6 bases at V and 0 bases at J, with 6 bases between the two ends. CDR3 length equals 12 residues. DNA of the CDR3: TGTGCCAGCAGCTCAGGCTCCTACGAGCAGTACTTC. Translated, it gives CASSSGSYEQYF.

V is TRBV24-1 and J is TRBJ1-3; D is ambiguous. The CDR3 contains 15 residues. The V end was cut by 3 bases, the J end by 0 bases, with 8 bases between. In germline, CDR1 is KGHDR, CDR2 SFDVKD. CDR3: CATSDPRASGNTIYF. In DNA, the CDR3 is TGTGCCACCAGTGATCCGCGGGCCTCTGGAAACACCATATATTTT.

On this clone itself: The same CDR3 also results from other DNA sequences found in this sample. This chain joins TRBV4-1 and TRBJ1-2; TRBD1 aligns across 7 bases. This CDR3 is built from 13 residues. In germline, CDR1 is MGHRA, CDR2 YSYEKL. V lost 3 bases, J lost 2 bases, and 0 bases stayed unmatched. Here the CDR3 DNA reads TGCGCCAGCAGCCAGGGACAGAACTATGGCTACACCTTC. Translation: CASSQGQNYGYTF.

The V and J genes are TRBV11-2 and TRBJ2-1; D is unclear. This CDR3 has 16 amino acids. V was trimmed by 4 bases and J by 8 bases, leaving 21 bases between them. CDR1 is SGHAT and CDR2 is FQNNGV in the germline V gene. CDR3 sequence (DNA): TGTGCCAGCAGCTCGACGGAGCCCCCATACGTCGATGAGCAGTTCTTC. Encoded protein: CASSSTEPPYVDEQFF. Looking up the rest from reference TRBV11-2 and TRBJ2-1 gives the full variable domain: EAGVAQSPRYKIIEKRQSVAFWCNPISGHATLYWYQQILGQGPKLLIQFQNNGVVDDSQLPKDRFSAERLKGVDSTLKIQPAKLEDSAVYLCASSSTEPPYVDEQFFGPGTRLTVL.

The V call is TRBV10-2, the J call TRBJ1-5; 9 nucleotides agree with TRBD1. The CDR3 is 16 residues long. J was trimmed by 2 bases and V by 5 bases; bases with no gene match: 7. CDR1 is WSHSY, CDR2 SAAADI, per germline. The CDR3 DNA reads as TGCGCCAGCAGTCACTCCCGGGACAGGGGCAATCAGCCCCAGCATTTT. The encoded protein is CASSHSRDRGNQPQHF.

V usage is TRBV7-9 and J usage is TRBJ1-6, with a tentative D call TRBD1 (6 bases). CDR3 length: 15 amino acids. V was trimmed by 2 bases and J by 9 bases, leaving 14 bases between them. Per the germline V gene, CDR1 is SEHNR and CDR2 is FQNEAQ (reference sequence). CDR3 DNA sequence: TGTGCCAGCAGCTTACAGGGGTCGTTCCCTTCACCCCTCCACTTT. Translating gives CASSLQGSFPSPLHF.

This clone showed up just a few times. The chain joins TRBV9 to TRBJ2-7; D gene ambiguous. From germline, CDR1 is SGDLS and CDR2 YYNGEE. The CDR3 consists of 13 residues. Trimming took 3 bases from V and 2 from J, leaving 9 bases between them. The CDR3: CASSGPEAYEQYF. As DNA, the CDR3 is TGTGCCAGCAGCGGACCCGAGGCCTACGAGCAGTACTTC.

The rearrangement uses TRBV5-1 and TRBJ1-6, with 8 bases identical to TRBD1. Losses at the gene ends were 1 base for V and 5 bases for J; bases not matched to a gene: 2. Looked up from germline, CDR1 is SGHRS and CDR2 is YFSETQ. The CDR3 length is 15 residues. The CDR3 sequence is CASSLMTGDNSPLHF. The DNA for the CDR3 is TGCGCCAGCAGCTTGATGACAGGGGATAATTCACCCCTCCACTTT.

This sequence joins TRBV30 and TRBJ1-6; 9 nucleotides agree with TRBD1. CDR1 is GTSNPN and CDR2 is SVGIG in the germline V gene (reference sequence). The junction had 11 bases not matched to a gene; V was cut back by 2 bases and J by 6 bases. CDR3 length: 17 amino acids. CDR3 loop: CAWSHKRGQGLNSPLHF. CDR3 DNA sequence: TGTGCCTGGAGTCACAAACGGGGACAGGGTCTTAATTCACCCCTCCACTTT.

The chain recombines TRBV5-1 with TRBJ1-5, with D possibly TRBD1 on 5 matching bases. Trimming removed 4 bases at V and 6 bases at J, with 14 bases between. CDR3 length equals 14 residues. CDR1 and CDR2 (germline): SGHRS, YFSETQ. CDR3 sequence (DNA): TGCGCCAGCAGCCCAATGGGGCAGGGTCAGCCCCAGCATTTT. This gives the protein CASSPMGQGQPQHF. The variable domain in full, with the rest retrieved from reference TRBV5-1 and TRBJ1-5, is KAGVTQTPRYLIKTRGQQVTLSCSPISGHRSVSWYQQTPGQGLQFLFEYFSETQRNKGNFPGRFSGRQFSNSRSEMNVSTLELGDSALYLCASSPMGQGQPQHFGDGTRLSIL.

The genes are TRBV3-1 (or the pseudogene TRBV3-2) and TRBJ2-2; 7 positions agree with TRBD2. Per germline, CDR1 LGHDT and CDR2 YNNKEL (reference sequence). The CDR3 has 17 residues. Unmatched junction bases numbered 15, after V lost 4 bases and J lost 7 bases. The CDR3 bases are TGTGCCAGCAGCCCGGAGTTGGCTAGCGGACGGGGCGGGGAGCTGTTTTTT. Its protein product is CASSPELASGRGGELFF.

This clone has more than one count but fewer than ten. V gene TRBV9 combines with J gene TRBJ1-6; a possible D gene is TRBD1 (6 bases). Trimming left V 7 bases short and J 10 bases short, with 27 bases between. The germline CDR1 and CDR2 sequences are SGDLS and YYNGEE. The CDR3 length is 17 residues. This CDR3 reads CASRGGGGAIRRSPLHF. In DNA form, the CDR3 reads TGTGCCAGCCGCGGGGGCGGGGGAGCAATCCGTCGGTCACCCCTCCACTTT.